Each of the 18 T cell receptor beta chains below was sequenced from the same sample in a study of T cell responses to AZD1222 COVID-19 vaccine. The table came from immunoSEQ multiplex PCR; TCRdb's copy has only in-frame clones and leaves some out. The data hold about 140,000 clones, with just under 95% observed a single time. Here the sequenced sample was peripheral blood, taken 28 days after the second AZD1222 dose. The receptor set was obtained from an adult who received the AZD1222 COVID-19 vaccine.

The V gene is TRBV2, the J gene TRBJ2-1; a possible D gene is TRBD1 (6 bases). Trimming stripped 2 bases from V and 4 bases from J, with 18 bases between. Germline lookup yields CDR1 SNHLY and CDR2 FYNNEI. This CDR3 contains 17 residues. In nucleotides, the CDR3 is TGTGCCAGCAGTGAACGAGGGGGTTCGCTTCTTTACAATGAGCAGTTCTTC. It yields the protein CASSERGGSLLYNEQFF.

The gene calls are TRBV19 and TRBJ1-6; 10 bases match TRBD1. V gave up 1 base and J gave up 6 bases; unmatched junction bases: 0. This CDR3 has 15 residues. Germline CDR1 is LNHDA and CDR2 is SQIVND (reference sequence). The CDR3 bases are TGTGCCAGTAGTATAGGGGACAGGGGTAATTCACCCCTCCACTTT. This codes for CASSIGDRGNSPLHF.

This clone was seen once. The chain combines TRBV5-1 with TRBJ1-5, with D possibly TRBD1 on 5 matching bases. The V and J ends lost 0 bases and 4 bases respectively, with 8 bases between them. The germline gives CDR1 SGHRS, CDR2 YFSETQ. The CDR3 contains 14 residues. The CDR3 sequence is CASSLGDGNQPQHF. The CDR3 nucleotides read TGCGCCAGCAGCTTGGGGGACGGGAATCAGCCCCAGCATTTT.

The chain links TRBV19 to TRBJ1-1; D is ambiguous. Looked up from germline, CDR1 is LNHDA and CDR2 is SQIVND (reference sequence). V lost 7 bases and J lost 2, with 11 bases in between. This CDR3 contains 13 residues. This chain's CDR3 is CASNRLSNTEAFF. DNA for the CDR3: TGTGCCAGTAATAGGCTGAGTAACACTGAAGCTTTCTTT. The whole variable domain, remainder taken from reference TRBV19 and TRBJ1-1, is DGGITQSPKYLFRKEGQNVTLSCEQNLNHDAMYWYRQDPGQGLRLIYYSQIVNDFQKGDIAEGYSVSREKKESFPLTVTSAQKNPTAFYLCASNRLSNTEAFFGQGTRLTVV.

This rearrangement joins TRBV3-1 (or the pseudogene TRBV3-2) to TRBJ1-2; D is undetermined. CDR1 LGHDT and CDR2 YNNKEL come from the germline V gene (reference sequence). The CDR3 consists of 14 residues. V was cut by 4 bases and J by 4 bases, with 13 bases left in between. CDR3 bases: TGTGCCAGCAGCCCCTCCGAGCACAGCTATGGCTACACCTTC. Amino acids: CASSPSEHSYGYTF.

The chain joins TRBV2 to TRBJ1-2, with D unresolved. Trimming cost V 3 bases and J 7 bases, with 6 bases left between them. The CDR3 contains 11 residues. Germline V lookup: CDR1 SNHLY, CDR2 FYNNEI. CDR3 nucleotides: TGTGCCAGCAGTGAGACCGGTGGCTACACCTTC. Encoded protein: CASSETGGYTF.

The chain couples TRBV4-1 to TRBJ1-4; a possible D gene is TRBD1 (5 bases). Germline CDR1 MGHRA, CDR2 YSYEKL. CDR3 length equals 14 residues. V was pared by 4 bases and J by 4 bases, with 10 bases between. The CDR3, as DNA: TGCGCCAGCAGCCTGACAGAGATTAATGAAAAACTGTTTTTT. It encodes CASSLTEINEKLFF.

The rearrangement uses TRBV19 and TRBJ1-1; no reliable D call. The CDR3 extends over 14 amino acids. Trimming took off 1 base at V and 11 bases at J, with 17 bases between the two ends. CDR1 and CDR2 from the germline V gene are LNHDA and SQIVND (reference sequence). CDR3 nucleotide sequence: TGTGCCAGTAGTATAGGGTCGGACGCCCCCTCGGCTTTCTTT. Translating gives CASSIGSDAPSAFF.

This chain's CDR3 is CASSFSATYPYEQYF. DNA for the CDR3: TGTGCCAGCAGCTTCTCTGCGACGTACCCCTACGAGCAGTACTTC. This sequence joins TRBV11-1 and TRBJ2-7; D remains ambiguous. Germline V CDR1 and CDR2: SGHAT, FQDESV (reference sequence). Deletions cut 3 bases from V and 2 bases from J, with 14 bases between. The CDR3 runs to 15 residues.

The V gene is TRBV19, the J gene TRBJ2-1, with 11 bases matching TRBD2. CDR3 size: 14 residues. Germline V gene data show CDR1 as LNHDA and CDR2 as SQIVND (reference sequence). Germline trimming cut 7 bases from V and 7 bases from J; bases unmatched to any gene: 6. For the CDR3, the DNA is TGTGCCAGTACCATAGCGGGGGGGCTGAATGAGCAGTTCTTC. Translated: CASTIAGGLNEQFF.

The chain is built from TRBV7-8 and TRBJ2-3, with TRBD2 matching over 8 bases. CDR1 SGHVS and CDR2 FQNEAQ come from the germline V gene. This CDR3 region has 17 residues. Trimming at V came to 2 bases and at J to 4 bases, leaving 11 bases not matched to a gene. The CDR3 sequence: CASSLPGVAGNPDTQYF. The CDR3 nucleotides are TGTGCCAGCAGCTTACCAGGTGTAGCGGGGAATCCAGATACGCAGTATTTT.

The rearrangement links TRBV6-5 to TRBJ1-1, with a tentative D call TRBD1 (5 bases). This CDR3 has 14 amino acids. V lost 7 bases to trimming and J lost 5 bases, with 17 bases between them. The germline CDR1 and CDR2 sequences are MNHEY and SVGAGI. The CDR3 sequence: CASNPGPGVTEAFF. As DNA, the CDR3 is TGTGCCAGCAATCCGGGACCCGGGGTAACTGAAGCTTTCTTT.

The V call is TRBV28, the J call TRBJ1-4; weak D call: TRBD1 (5 bases). The germline gives CDR1 MDHEN, CDR2 SYDVKM. The CDR3 loop spans 15 amino acids. The V and J ends lost 4 bases and 7 bases respectively, with 16 bases between them. Here the CDR3 reads CASSSAGTLSEKLFF. The CDR3 DNA is TGTGCCAGCAGTTCCGCCGGGACCCTTAGTGAAAAACTGTTTTTT.

This chain links TRBV7-9 with TRBJ1-4; D is unclear. The CDR3 contains 13 residues. Germline V gene lookup returns CDR1 SEHNR and CDR2 FQNEAQ (reference sequence). V dropped 7 bases and J dropped 3 bases, with 9 bases sitting between them. The CDR3 loop reads CASKPGANEKLFF. In nucleotides, the CDR3 is TGTGCCAGCAAACCCGGGGCTAATGAAAAACTGTTTTTT.

This sequence joins TRBV5-4 and TRBJ2-7, with D possibly TRBD2 on 7 matching bases. Germline CDR1 is SGHNT and CDR2 is YYREEE (reference sequence). The CDR3 consists of 14 residues. Trimming shortened V by 4 bases and J by 11 bases, and 22 bases separated the two germline ends. Here the CDR3 reads CASSGWGGLTGEYF. In nucleotides, the CDR3 is TGTGCCAGCAGCGGCTGGGGGGGCCTTACGGGAGAGTACTTC.

CDR3 DNA sequence: TGTGCCAGTAGCCAGACTAGCGGGGGGTCCTACGAGCAGTACTTC. Translated: CASSQTSGGSYEQYF. V usage is TRBV19 and J usage is TRBJ2-7; 13 nucleotides line up with TRBD2. The V gene's germline CDR1 is LNHDA and CDR2 SQIVND (reference sequence). J gave up 1 base and V 6 bases, and 3 bases lay outside the gene matches. The CDR3 loop spans 15 amino acids.

This chain uses TRBV4-1 with TRBJ1-5; D remains unclear. The ends were cut back, 1 base at V and 4 bases at J, with 5 bases in the middle. CDR1 and CDR2 from the germline V gene are MGHRA and YSYEKL. CDR3 length: 13 amino acids. CDR3 sequence: CASSQVRNQPQHF. The CDR3 nucleotides read TGCGCCAGCAGCCAAGTTAGGAATCAGCCCCAGCATTTT.

Concerning this clone: The same CDR3 arises from other DNA sequences in this sample as well. The genes are TRBV7-3 and TRBJ1-2, with D unclear. The V end lost 5 bases, the J end lost 1 base, and 8 bases lay between the germline ends. Germline V gives CDR1 SGHTA, CDR2 FQGTGA. The CDR3 covers 13 residues. CDR3 sequence (DNA): TGTGCCAGCAGCGCGGACCGTAACTATGGCTACACCTTC. Translation: CASSADRNYGYTF.